This T cell receptor beta chain was sequenced for a study of T cells in Graves' hyperthyroidism and ophthalmopathy. There are many counts of this clonotype. Researchers took RNA transcripts and amplified the TCR beta CDR3 regions from them. During a first-round RT-PCR of the TCR CDR3, the HTBI primer set was used. TCRdb used MiXCR to reprocess the multiplex PCR reads, holding one entry per CDR3 protein. The table shows under 450,000 distinct CDR3 sequences, with approximately 14% occurring only once. The clonotype comes from a woman younger than 35 with Graves' hyperthyroidism. Sequencing was done on a sample of blood.

The CDR3 DNA is TGCAGTGCCTGGGGACTAGCCGCTGTCATTCAGTACTTC. Residues: CSAWGLAAVIQYF. V and J are TRBV20-1 and TRBJ2-4; TRBD2 agrees at 9 bases. After removal of 6 bases from V and 9 bases from J, the junction contained 9 bases not matched to a gene. The CDR3 length is 13 residues. Germline V gene sequence: CDR1 DFQATT, CDR2 SNEGSKA (reference sequence).